This entry is about one T cell receptor (beta chain). The sample is drawn from a study of cytomegalovirus exposure and HLA in healthy donors. Germline CDR1 and CDR2: SGDLS and YYNGEE. The germline V and J ends were trimmed by 0 bases and 4 bases, with 8 bases remaining between them. The CDR3 runs 14 residues. The donors were part of the validation cohort, which consisted of some 120 subjects and was separate from the first cohort of about 650 subjects. Measured with immunoSEQ multiplex PCR; TCRdb has only the in-frame clones, and not every one. The sample consists of about 180,000 clones, roughly nine tenths of them appearing once.

Input material: PBMCs. V usage is TRBV9 and J usage is TRBJ2-1; tentative D call: TRBD2 (5 bases). The receptor comes from a man younger than 30 in good health and CMV-seropositive. CDR3 protein: CASSVGRTYNEQFF. In DNA form, the CDR3 reads TGTGCCAGCAGCGTAGGAAGGACTTACAATGAGCAGTTCTTC.